This paragraph reports one T cell receptor beta chain. Authors' data handling: Amplification from reference gene primers served as the basis for estimated nucleated cell counts. The table came from immunoSEQ multiplex PCR; TCRdb's copy has only in-frame clones and leaves some out. V and J calls and clone size are those listed in that table; D and trimming were worked out from the DNA. The sample has about 250,000 clones, around 88% seen once. The data originate from a study of blood T cell repertoires in COVID-19. At the level of the study: Sources were T cells, B-cell-depleted T cells, or PBMCs; the material itself was cDNA or gDNA.

Germline CDR1 is MDHEN and CDR2 is SYDVKM. The CDR3 loop spans 14 amino acids. V dropped 5 bases and J dropped 3; count of bases not matched to a gene: 4. Material: peripheral blood. The TCR was taken from a woman of 80 years or more with COVID-19, enrolled during active disease. This sequence joins TRBV28 and TRBJ2-1; 7 bases map to TRBD1. The CDR3 DNA follows: TGTGCCAGCAGTGAGGGGGACAGCTACAATGAGCAGTTCTTC. This codes for CASSEGDSYNEQFF.